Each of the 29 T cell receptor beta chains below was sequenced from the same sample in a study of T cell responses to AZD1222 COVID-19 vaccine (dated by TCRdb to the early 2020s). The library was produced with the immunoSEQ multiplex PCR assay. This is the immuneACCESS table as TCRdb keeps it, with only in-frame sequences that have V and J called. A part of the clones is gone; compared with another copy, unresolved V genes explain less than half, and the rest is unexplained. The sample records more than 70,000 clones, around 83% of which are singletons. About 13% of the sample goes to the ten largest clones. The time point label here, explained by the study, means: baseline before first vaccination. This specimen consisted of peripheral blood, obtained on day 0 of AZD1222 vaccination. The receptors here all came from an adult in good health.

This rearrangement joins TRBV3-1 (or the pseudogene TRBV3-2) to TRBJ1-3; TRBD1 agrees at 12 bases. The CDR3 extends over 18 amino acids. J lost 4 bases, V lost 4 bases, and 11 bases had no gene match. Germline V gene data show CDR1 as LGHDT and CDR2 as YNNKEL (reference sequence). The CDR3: CASSRGQGANLPGNTIYF. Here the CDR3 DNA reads TGTGCCAGCAGCCGGGGACAGGGGGCCAACCTCCCCGGAAACACCATATATTTT.

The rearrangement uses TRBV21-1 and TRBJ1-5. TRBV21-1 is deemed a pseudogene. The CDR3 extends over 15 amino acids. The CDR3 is CASSNRPHSNQPQHF. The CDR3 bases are TGTGCCAGCAGCAACCGACCTCATAGCAATCAGCCCCAGCATTTT.

The CDR3 region has the DNA TGTGCCAGCAGCTTCCTAAATGGAAGGGACGAAAAACTGTTTTTT. Its protein is CASSFLNGRDEKLFF. The V gene is TRBV13, the J gene TRBJ1-4, with D perhaps TRBD1 (5 bases). This CDR3 region has 15 residues. V lost 3 bases to trimming and J lost 8 bases, with 16 bases between them. Looked up from germline, CDR1 is PRHDT and CDR2 is FYEKMQ (reference sequence).

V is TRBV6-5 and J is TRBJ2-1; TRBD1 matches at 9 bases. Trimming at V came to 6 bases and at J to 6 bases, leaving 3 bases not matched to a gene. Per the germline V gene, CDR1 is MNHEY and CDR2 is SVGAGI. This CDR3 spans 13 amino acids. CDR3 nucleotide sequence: TGTGCCAGCAGACCGACAGGGGGCAATGAGCAGTTCTTC. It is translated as CASRPTGGNEQFF.

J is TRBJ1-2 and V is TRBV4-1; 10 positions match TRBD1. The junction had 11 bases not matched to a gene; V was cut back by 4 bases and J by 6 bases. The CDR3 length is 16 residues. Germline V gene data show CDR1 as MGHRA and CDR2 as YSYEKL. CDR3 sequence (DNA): TGCGCCAGCAGCCCCTTAGTCTCCGGGACAGGGGATGGCTACACCTTC. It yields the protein CASSPLVSGTGDGYTF.

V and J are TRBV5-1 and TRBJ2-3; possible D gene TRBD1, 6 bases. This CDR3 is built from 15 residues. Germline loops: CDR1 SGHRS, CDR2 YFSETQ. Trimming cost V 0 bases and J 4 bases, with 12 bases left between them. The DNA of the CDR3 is TGCGCCAGCAGCTTGGCTGGGGGCGCAGCAGATACGCAGTATTTT. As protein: CASSLAGGAADTQYF.

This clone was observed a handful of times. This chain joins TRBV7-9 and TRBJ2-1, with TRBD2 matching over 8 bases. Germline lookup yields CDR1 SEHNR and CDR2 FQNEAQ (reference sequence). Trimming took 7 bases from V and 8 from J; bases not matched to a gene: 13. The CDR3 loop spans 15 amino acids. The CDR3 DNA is TGTGCCAGCATACGATCGGGGGGGCCTTGGGATGAGCAGTTCTTC. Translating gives CASIRSGGPWDEQFF. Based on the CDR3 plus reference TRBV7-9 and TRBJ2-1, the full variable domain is DTGVSQNPRHKITKRGQNVTFRCDPISEHNRLYWYRQTLGQGPEFLTYFQNEAQLEKSRLLSDRFSAERPKGSFSTLEIQRTEQGDSAMYLCASIRSGGPWDEQFFGPGTRLTVL.

CDR3 in amino acids: CASSKRLAGHYEQYF. The CDR3 DNA reads TGTGCCAGCAGCAAAAGACTAGCGGGGCACTACGAGCAGTACTTC. The chain links TRBV3-1 (or the pseudogene TRBV3-2) to TRBJ2-7; TRBD2 matches 11 bases. Germline-derived CDR1 and CDR2 are LGHDT and YNNKEL (reference sequence). This CDR3 spans 15 amino acids. Trimming took 5 bases from V and 3 from J; bases not matched to a gene: 6.

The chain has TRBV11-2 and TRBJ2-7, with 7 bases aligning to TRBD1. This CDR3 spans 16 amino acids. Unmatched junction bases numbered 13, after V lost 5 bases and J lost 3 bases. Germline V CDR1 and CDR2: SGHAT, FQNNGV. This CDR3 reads CASSTNFGTENYEQYF. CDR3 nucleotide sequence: TGTGCCAGCAGCACGAACTTCGGGACAGAAAACTACGAGCAGTACTTC.

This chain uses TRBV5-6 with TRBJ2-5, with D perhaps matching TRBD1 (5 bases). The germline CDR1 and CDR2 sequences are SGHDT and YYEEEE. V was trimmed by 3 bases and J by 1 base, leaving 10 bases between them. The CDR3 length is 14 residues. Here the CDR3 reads CASSYPTAQETQYF. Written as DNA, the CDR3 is TGTGCCAGCAGCTACCCGACAGCCCAAGAGACCCAGTACTTC.

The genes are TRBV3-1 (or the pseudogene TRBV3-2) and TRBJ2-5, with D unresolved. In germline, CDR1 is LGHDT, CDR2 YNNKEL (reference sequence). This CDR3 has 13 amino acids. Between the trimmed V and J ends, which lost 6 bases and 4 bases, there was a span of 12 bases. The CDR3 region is CASSLKGGETQYF. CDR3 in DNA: TGTGCCAGCAGTCTAAAGGGTGGAGAGACCCAGTACTTC.

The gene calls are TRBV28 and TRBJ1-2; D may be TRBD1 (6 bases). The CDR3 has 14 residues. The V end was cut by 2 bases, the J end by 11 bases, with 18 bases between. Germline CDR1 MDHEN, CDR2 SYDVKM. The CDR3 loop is CASSLPNRVYAYTF. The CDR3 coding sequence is TGTGCCAGCAGTTTACCCAACAGGGTCTATGCTTACACCTTC.

CDR3 protein: CASSLHRDTQYF. DNA of the CDR3: TGTGCCAGCAGCTTACATAGGGATACGCAGTATTTT. The chain has TRBV11-1 and TRBJ2-3; no clear D. Germline CDR1 SGHAT, CDR2 FQDESV (reference sequence). This CDR3 is 12 amino acids long. Between the trimmed V and J ends, which lost 2 bases and 6 bases, there was a span of 6 bases.

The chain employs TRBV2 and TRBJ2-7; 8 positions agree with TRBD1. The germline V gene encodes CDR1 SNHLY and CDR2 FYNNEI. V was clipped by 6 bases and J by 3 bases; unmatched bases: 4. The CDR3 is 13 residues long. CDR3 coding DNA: TGTGCCAGCAGCGCGGACAGGGACTACGAGCAGTACTTC. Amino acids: CASSADRDYEQYF.

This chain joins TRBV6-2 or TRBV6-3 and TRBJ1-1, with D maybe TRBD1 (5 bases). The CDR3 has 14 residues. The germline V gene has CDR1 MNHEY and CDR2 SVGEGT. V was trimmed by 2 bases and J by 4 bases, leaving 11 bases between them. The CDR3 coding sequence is TGTGCCAGCAGTTACGCCCAGGGAGGCACTGAAGCTTTCTTT. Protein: CASSYAQGGTEAFF.

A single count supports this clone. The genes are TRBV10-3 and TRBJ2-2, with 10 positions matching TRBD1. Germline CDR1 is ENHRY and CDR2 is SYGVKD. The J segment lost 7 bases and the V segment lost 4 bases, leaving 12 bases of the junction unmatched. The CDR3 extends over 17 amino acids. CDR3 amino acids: CAISGALTGGRDGELFF. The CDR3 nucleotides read TGTGCCATCAGTGGGGCTTTGACAGGGGGCAGGGACGGGGAGCTGTTTTTT.

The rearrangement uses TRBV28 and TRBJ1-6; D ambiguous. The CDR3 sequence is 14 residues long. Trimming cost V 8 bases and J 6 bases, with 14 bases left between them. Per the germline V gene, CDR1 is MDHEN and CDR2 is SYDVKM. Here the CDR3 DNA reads TGTGCCAGCTCCGTCGCGCGTTTTAATTCACCCCTCCACTTT. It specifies CASSVARFNSPLHF.

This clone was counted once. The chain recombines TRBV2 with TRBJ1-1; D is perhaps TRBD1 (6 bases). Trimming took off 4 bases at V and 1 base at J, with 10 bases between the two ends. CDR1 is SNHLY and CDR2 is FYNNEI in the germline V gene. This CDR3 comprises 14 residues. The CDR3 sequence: CASSGLQGNTEAFF. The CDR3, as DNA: TGTGCCAGCAGTGGATTACAGGGGAACACTGAAGCTTTCTTT. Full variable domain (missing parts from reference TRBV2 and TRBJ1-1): EPEVTQTPSHQVTQMGQEVILRCVPISNHLYFYWYRQILGQKVEFLVSFYNNEISEKSEIFDDQFSVERPDGSNFTLKIRSTKLEDSAMYFCASSGLQGNTEAFFGQGTRLTVV.

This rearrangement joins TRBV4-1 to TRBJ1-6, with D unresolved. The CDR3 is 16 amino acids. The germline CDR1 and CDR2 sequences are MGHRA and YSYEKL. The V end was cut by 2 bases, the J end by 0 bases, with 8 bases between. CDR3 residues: CASSQRGSSYNSPLHF. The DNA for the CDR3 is TGCGCCAGCAGCCAACGCGGGAGCTCCTATAATTCACCCCTCCACTTT.

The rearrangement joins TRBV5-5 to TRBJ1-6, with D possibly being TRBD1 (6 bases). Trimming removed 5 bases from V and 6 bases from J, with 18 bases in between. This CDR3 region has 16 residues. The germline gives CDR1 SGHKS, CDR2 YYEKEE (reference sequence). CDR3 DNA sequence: TGTGCCAGCAGATTCGGACAGCGAGGATTTAATTCACCCCTCCACTTT. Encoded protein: CASRFGQRGFNSPLHF.

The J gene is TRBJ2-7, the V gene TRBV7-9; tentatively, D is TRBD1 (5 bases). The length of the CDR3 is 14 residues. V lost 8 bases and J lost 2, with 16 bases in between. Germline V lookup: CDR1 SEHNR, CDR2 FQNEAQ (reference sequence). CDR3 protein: CASLEGVTPYEQYF. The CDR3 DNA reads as TGTGCCAGCCTCGAAGGGGTGACCCCCTACGAGCAGTACTTC.

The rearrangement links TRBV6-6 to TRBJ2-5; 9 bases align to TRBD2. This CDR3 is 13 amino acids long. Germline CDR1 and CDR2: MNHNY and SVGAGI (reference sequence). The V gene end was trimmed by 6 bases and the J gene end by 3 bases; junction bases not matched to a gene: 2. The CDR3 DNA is TGTGCCAGCAGGCGACTAGCGGAAGAGACCCAGTACTTC. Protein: CASRRLAEETQYF.

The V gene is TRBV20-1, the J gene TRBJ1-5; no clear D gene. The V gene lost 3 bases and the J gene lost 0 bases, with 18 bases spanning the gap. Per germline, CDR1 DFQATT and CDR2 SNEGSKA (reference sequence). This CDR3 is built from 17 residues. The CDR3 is CSASRSVSGHSNQPQHF. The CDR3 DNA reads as TGCAGTGCTAGTCGATCTGTCAGCGGGCATAGCAATCAGCCCCAGCATTTT.

DNA for the CDR3: TGTGCCAGCAGCCAAGGGGGCGAGCAGTACTTC. Protein product: CASSQGGEQYF. This chain joins TRBV3-1 (or the pseudogene TRBV3-2) and TRBJ2-7; no reliable D call. CDR3 length: 11 residues. Germline lookup yields CDR1 LGHDT and CDR2 YNNKEL (reference sequence). V shed 1 base and J shed 6 bases, with 4 bases lying between them.

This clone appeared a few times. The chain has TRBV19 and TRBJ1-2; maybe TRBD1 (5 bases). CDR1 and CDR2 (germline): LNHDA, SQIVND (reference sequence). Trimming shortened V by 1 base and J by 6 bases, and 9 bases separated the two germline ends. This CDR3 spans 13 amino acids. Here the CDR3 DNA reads TGTGCCAGTAGTATAGTTCCAGGGAATGGCTACACCTTC. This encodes CASSIVPGNGYTF.

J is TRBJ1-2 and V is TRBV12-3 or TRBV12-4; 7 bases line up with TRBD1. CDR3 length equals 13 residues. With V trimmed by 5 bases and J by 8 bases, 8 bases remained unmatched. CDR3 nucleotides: TGTGCCAGCAGTGCGACAGGGAAGGGCGGCTACACCTTC. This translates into CASSATGKGGYTF.

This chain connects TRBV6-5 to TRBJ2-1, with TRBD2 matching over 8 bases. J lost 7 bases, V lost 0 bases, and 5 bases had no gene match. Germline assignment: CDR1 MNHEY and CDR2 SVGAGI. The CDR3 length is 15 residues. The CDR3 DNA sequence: TGTGCCAGCAGTTACTCGAGGACGGGGGGGAATGAGCAGTTCTTC. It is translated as CASSYSRTGGNEQFF.

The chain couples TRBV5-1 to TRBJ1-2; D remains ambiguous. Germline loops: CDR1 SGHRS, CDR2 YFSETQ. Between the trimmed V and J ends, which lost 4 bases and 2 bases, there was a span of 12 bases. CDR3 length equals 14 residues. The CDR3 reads CASSPQGLNYGYTF. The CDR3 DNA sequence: TGCGCCAGCAGCCCCCAAGGGCTAAACTATGGCTACACCTTC.

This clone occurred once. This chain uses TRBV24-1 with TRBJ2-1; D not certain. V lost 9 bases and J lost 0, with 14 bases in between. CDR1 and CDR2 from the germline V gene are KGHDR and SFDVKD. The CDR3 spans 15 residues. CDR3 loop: CATSDHQPSYNEQFF. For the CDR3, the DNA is TGTGCCACCTCTGACCATCAGCCCTCCTACAATGAGCAGTTCTTC.